This T cell receptor (beta chain) appears in the sequencing data of a study of Graves' ophthalmopathy and Graves' hyperthyroidism. V was cut by 6 bases and J by 5 bases, with 18 bases left in between. The length of the CDR3 is 15 residues. Germline CDR1 reads ENHRY; CDR2 reads SYGVKD. Comments on this clonotype: The antigen remains unidentified.

Amplifying from RNA transcripts, the study obtained TCR beta CDR3 regions. An opening RT-PCR round employed HTBI primers and preceded a second-round multiplex PCR. TCRdb called the multiplex PCR reads again in MiXCR, with one record for every CDR3 protein. The top ten clones hold 44% of a sample with almost 750,000 distinct CDR3 sequences, approximately 40% of them seen once. Findings of the study overall: Thyroid clonotypes that were expanded above 0.001 frequency mostly also appeared in blood.

Sequencing input: peripheral blood. This receptor was obtained from an adult man with Graves' ophthalmopathy. V is TRBV10-3 and J is TRBJ2-3; a possible D gene is TRBD1 (6 bases). The DNA for the CDR3 is TGTGCCATCAGACCAGCACAGGGCATGATAGATACGCAGTATTTT. This codes for CAIRPAQGMIDTQYF.